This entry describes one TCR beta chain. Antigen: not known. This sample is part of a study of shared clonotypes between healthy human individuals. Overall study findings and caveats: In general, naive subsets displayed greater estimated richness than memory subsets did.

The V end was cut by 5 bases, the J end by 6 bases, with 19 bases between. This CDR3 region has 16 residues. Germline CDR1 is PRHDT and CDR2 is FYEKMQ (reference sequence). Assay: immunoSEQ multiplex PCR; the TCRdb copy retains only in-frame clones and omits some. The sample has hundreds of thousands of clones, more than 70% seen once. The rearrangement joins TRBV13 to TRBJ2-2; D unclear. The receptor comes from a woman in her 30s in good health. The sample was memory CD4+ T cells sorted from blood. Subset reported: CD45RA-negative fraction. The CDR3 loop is CASSQSLGVISGELFF. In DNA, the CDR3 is TGTGCCAGCAGCCAAAGTCTGGGTGTTATTTCCGGGGAGCTGTTTTTT.